Listed below are T cell receptor beta chains from one sample, sequenced in a study of response to subunit inactivated influenza vaccine. TCRdb re-analysed the RT-PCR reads in MiXCR, keeping a single row per CDR3 protein. The sample has about 500,000 distinct CDR3 sequences, 15% to 20% seen once. This specimen was CD4+ T cells sorted from PBMCs, taken 23 to 25 months after vaccination. Source of these receptors: a man aged 50 to 75 who received an inactivated influenza vaccine. The conserved cysteine and the conserved F or W are not part of the CDR3 here.

13	TRBV7-2	TRBJ2-4	ASSQDSNVANIQY
13	TRBV12-3/TRBV12-4	TRBJ2-3	ASSRDGTRTDTQY
12	TRBV12-3/TRBV12-4	TRBJ2-3	ASSNSGGTDTQY
13	TRBV6-1	TRBJ1-1	ASSGSKAGYTEAF
12	TRBV27	TRBJ2-5	ASSFNRGKETQY
13	TRBV20-1	TRBJ1-5	SAGPGGNGYQPQH
11	TRBV10-1	TRBJ2-7	ASSGTGLHEQY
15	TRBV6-5	TRBJ1-4	ASSWTLQGAENEKLF
14	TRBV6-1	TRBJ2-4	ASSPVRRRSKNIQY
13	TRBV4-3	TRBJ2-5	ASSQDPTGLETQY
12	TRBV28	TRBJ2-2	ASSLLAGAGELF
11	TRBV29-1	TRBJ1-2	SVKEPRFDGYT
13	TRBV20-1	TRBJ2-7	SASAPRLAAYEQY
13	TRBV28	TRBJ1-2	ASSLPHGGEYGYT
14	TRBV5-1	TRBJ2-1	ASSASGLAGGREQF
9	TRBV20-1	TRBJ2-7	SARERHEQY
9	TRBV28	TRBJ1-2	ASRMGLGYT
8	TRBV20-1	TRBJ2-3	SASSDTQY
11	TRBV20-1	TRBJ2-5	SARVAGQETQY
13	TRBV25-1	TRBJ2-3	ASSEGTSRADTQY
11	TRBV6-2/TRBV6-3	TRBJ2-7	ASSYVGPYEQY
11	TRBV7-8	TRBJ1-5	ASSLAVGWPQH
16	TRBV20-1	TRBJ2-5	SARGGLAGVRSIETQY
11	TRBV11-2	TRBJ2-2	ASSLGGPGELF
12	TRBV7-8	TRBJ2-7	ASTPPGALYEQY
11	TRBV20-1	TRBJ1-2	SAQDRANYGYT
12	TRBV20-1	TRBJ2-7	SASLGTSPREQY
13	TRBV14	TRBJ1-6	ASSQPTGGYSPLH
12	TRBV12-3/TRBV12-4	TRBJ2-7	ASRPDMVSYEQY
11	TRBV5-1	TRBJ2-1	ASRSSGSGEQF
17	TRBV3-1	TRBJ2-6	ASSKSGTGGFSGANVLT
18	TRBV15	TRBJ2-3	ATSGLQLAADLLYTDTQY
14	TRBV5-6	TRBJ2-1	ASSPRPRGAYNEQF
11	TRBV7-6	TRBJ1-2	ASSLVQGDGYT
12	TRBV7-2	TRBJ1-5	ASSLGDLNQPQH
16	TRBV5-1	TRBJ2-1	ASSLSSTVPHIYNEQF
12	TRBV5-1	TRBJ2-2	ASSSGTPAGELF